This TCR beta chain appears in the sequencing data of a study of cytomegalovirus exposure and HLA in healthy donors (dated by TCRdb to 2016 to 2017). About the study as a whole: An earlier analysis of about 530 of the donors reported under 300 Gb of sequence data and around 110 million unique TCR beta sequences obtained from about 200 million T cells. Across approximately 400 genotyped donors of the cohort, an average of 235,054 unique TCR beta nucleotide sequences per donor were sequenced, and around 20% of those sequences were non-productive. The study combined high-throughput TCR immunosequencing, statistical association of individual TCRs with disease status, and machine learning to predict cytomegalovirus infection status. Of the roughly 400 genotyped donors, approximately 82% fell in the genetic ancestry cluster associated with self-reported Caucasian donors. Several DR-DQ haplotypes were handled as single units for association and clustering because linkage in the cohort was strong. A later genetic analysis used genome-wide SNP genotypes for about 65% of the roughly 700 donors, treating that subset as a discovery cohort. A separate validation cohort of more than 100 different subjects was used in addition to the roughly 700-subject first cohort. The number of typed donors differed by locus: about 620-640 for A, B, C, DRB1 and DQB1; 500 to 550 for DQA1; fewer than 610 for DPA1; and some 430 for DPB1. All discovery cohort repertoires had been generated on a single sequencing platform. To decide whether each TCR beta V gene segment behaved as functional or pseudogenic, an earlier analysis of some 600 of the donors relied on high-throughput TCR beta sequencing. Donor age, sex, ethnicity and CMV serostatus were compiled together with the repertoire data. The study aimed to test whether cataloging public T cell receptors could reveal signatures of past pathogen exposure. To study patterns of TCR occurrence, a later analysis re-analyzed previously published TCR beta repertoires from around 660 donors and added high-resolution HLA genotyping. Around 320 gigabases of sequencing data and roughly 90 million unique TCR sequences were included in an early release covering several hundred HLA-typed donors. The study used immunosequencing to profile the T cell repertoires of more than 650 subjects and linked those repertoires to cytomegalovirus serostatus. HLA typing included class I and class II loci at four-digit resolution. In the later analysis, no new phenotypic data were used to find candidate immune exposures; instead, reliance was placed on TCR beta sequences and their occurrence across donors.

The method was the immunoSEQ multiplex PCR assay. For the multiplex PCR, a mixture combining 60 forward primers for TCR Vbeta segments and 13 reverse primers for TCR Jbeta segments was used. A multiplex PCR assay on genomic DNA amplified the CDR3 region of rearranged TCR beta genes. The amplified TCR beta libraries were sequenced on the Illumina HiSeq System as 87-base-pair reads. In the authors' own workflow: A later analysis counted tens of millions of unique TCR beta chains across the 670 or so repertoires, and some 11 million of these chains were shared by at least two donors. Raw reads were error-corrected and collapsed into unique sequences by a nearest-neighbor algorithm in which closely related sequences were merged to remove PCR and sequencing errors. CDR3 sequences were aligned to IMGT reference sequences to assign V, D and J gene segments. Each retained sequence needed at least a six-nucleotide match to both a V gene segment and a J gene segment. Rearrangements were classified as productive when the CDR3 lacked stop codons and remained in frame with V and J, and all other rearrangements were classified as non-productive. Following IMGT convention, CDR3 was defined as the stretch from the second conserved V-encoded cysteine to the conserved J-encoded phenylalanine. The earlier analysis of 500 to 650 of the donors excluded any sequence lacking an unambiguous match to a single V gene segment. In an earlier analysis of some 590 of the donors, a V segment was called functional when productive rearrangements were above 56.7%, and segregating when the standard deviation between donors exceeded 5%. A statistical classification framework was built to diagnose cytomegalovirus status from the catalog of TCR beta chain sequences. A later analysis assigned V and J genes by comparing TCR nucleotide sequences with IMGT/GENE-DB human TR gene sequences. Using the TCRdist pipeline, a later analysis assigned CDR3 sequences along with most-parsimonious VDJ recombination scenarios. In a later analysis, each TCR beta chain was defined by its CDR3 amino acid sequence together with its V-gene family, and reads without a unique V-gene family were excluded. In a later analysis, 450 to 600 highly shared, low-generation-probability nucleotide sequences were removed to address suspected cross-contamination and a sequencing artifact. In a later analysis, a clonal expansion index was calculated for each public chain from normalized within-repertoire ranks of inferred template counts. In a later analysis, generation probabilities were computed using a VDJ recombination model fitted to out-of-frame rearrangements, and the results were checked against IGoR. In a later analysis, TCR-TCR, TCR-HLA and TCR-CMV co-occurrence was scored with hypergeometric tests, and a repertoire-size bias correction was applied to TCR pairs. In a later analysis, false discovery rates were estimated by permuting HLA or CMV assignments 20 times. A later analysis grouped co-occurring TCRs with DBSCAN, adding TCRdist sequence similarity when clustering within HLA-allele-positive subsets. For co-occurrence clustering, repertoires with fewer than 30,000 or more than 120,000 public chains were excluded, along with roughly 5 repertoires with anomalous nucleotide sharing. Drawn from immuneACCESS, this table holds only the in-frame rearrangements with V and J called that TCRdb kept. Clones are partly lost; checked studies trace under half to an unresolved V gene and leave the rest unexplained. The D gene and trimming were derived from the DNA, and the V and J assignments and clone size from that table. The sample table records approximately 82,000 clones. 1.5% of the sample belongs to the ten largest clones.

The CDR3 measures 17 amino acids from cysteine to phenylalanine. Just the 51-base CDR3 DNA is kept, in frame starting at base 1. With regard to this clone: This receptor's antigen is unknown.

Study-level results and caveats: At a false discovery rate of 0.05, a later analysis linked roughly 17,000 TCR beta sequences to specific HLA alleles. Most TCR sequences were seen in very few donors, while some public TCRs were found in many individuals. In vitro tests confirmed that a few of the cytomegalovirus-associated TCR beta chains recognize cytomegalovirus antigens. A total of 150 to 200 TCR beta chains were listed by the study as associated with cytomegalovirus. CMV serostatus was the only immune exposure information available for the cohort. According to a later genetic analysis, donors in an Asian-associated ancestry cluster had fewer N-insertions in productive TCRs than the approximately 690-donor mean. In a later analysis, the rate of TCR association differed among HLA loci, with DRB1 alleles having the most associated TCRs and HLA-C alleles having the fewest. A later analysis reported that several top co-occurrence clusters appeared linked to parvovirus B19, influenza, CMV and Epstein-Barr virus. The classifier was reported to diagnose cytomegalovirus status with high specificity and sensitivity in both the original cohort and the validation cohort. This cohort had only TCR beta chains sequenced, and the lack of alpha or paired-chain data limited which features could be detected. Because some donors lacked HLA typing at each locus, the association tests relied only on the typed subset. V-gene and J-gene trimming of TCR beta chains was associated with a missense DCLRE1C variant in a later genetic analysis, and the association was replicated in an independent cohort. Roughly uniform sequencing depth across donors was assumed in presence/absence analyses, although this assumption may not hold. It was suggested by the authors that the approach could potentially be generalized to other disease states and immunological phenotypes. A cluster of highly shared sequence variants was judged likely to be a technical artifact of the sequencing pipeline. In a later analysis, most CMV-associated TCR beta chains were found to appear HLA-restricted, with HLA associations seemingly driven largely by CMV exposure. Broadly in line with IMGT annotations, most TCR beta V segments showed up in productive rearrangements about 90% or about 30% of the time in an earlier analysis of 587 of the donors. A later analysis found that HLA-associated TCR beta chains were more clonally expanded and had lower generation probabilities than equally common non-associated chains. A further reported finding was that TCR beta sequences accurately predicted the HLA-A and HLA-B alleles for most subjects in the first cohort. Some IMGT-functional V segments, including TRBV6-2 and TRBV6-3, could not be told apart with the 87-base-pair reads, so those segments were excluded. About 17 rarely observed V segments, including chromosome 9 orphons, were excluded from the earlier analysis of almost 600 of the donors because counts were too low. When HLA alleles, especially DR and DQ, strongly co-occurred, TCR associations were difficult to assign to individual alleles. Correlated functional status among segregating V segments might reflect linkage disequilibrium, but an unknown experimental factor could not be ruled out.

The cohort consisted of 600 to 750 healthy bone marrow donors. At the time of sampling, all cohort members were nominally healthy, though unrecorded immune exposures were likely present. The donor tested CMV seronegative and was one of the 352 seronegative cohort members. A peripheral blood sample was provided by each donor, and peripheral blood mononuclear cells were used for TCR beta sequencing. Genomic DNA was extracted from the blood cell samples with the Qiagen DNeasy Blood Extraction Kit. The rearrangement combines TRBV21-1 with TRBJ2-1; TRBD2 reflects the table's D call only, with no check against the DNA. TRBV21-1 is an annotated pseudogene. The sample taken for sequencing was PBMCs. The clonotype comes from a woman aged 55-70 years in good health and CMV-seronegative. The CDR3 in this case is CASSTRLAGGPSNEQFF. The sequenced DNA is TGTGCCAGCAGCACGCGACTAGCGGGAGGGCCGAGCAATGAGCAGTTCTTC.